This T cell receptor beta chain comes out of a study of blood T cell repertoires in COVID-19. Study-wide background: Sources were T cells, B-cell-depleted T cells, or PBMCs; the material itself was cDNA or gDNA.

This clone was detected only a few times. V lost 3 bases and J 2 bases, leaving 12 bases between the germline ends. The CDR3 spans 15 residues. Germline loops: CDR1 MNHEY, CDR2 SMNVEV (reference sequence). Original handling: Nucleated cell number was recorded as an estimate derived from reference gene primer amplification. Profiled with immunoSEQ multiplex PCR; TCRdb holds only in-frame clones, not every one. V and J calls plus clone size are reproduced from that table; the DNA served to infer D and trimming. The repertoire includes approximately 120,000 clones, around 63% of them detected once, and approximately 2% sits in the top ten.

The chain couples TRBV27 to TRBJ2-3; possibly TRBD1 for D (5 bases). The receptor's source is a woman in her 70s with acute or convalescent COVID-19. Sequenced material: peripheral blood. The chain's CDR3 is CASSLQGLPTDTQYF. DNA for the CDR3: TGTGCCAGCAGTTTGCAGGGCTTACCCACAGATACGCAGTATTTT.